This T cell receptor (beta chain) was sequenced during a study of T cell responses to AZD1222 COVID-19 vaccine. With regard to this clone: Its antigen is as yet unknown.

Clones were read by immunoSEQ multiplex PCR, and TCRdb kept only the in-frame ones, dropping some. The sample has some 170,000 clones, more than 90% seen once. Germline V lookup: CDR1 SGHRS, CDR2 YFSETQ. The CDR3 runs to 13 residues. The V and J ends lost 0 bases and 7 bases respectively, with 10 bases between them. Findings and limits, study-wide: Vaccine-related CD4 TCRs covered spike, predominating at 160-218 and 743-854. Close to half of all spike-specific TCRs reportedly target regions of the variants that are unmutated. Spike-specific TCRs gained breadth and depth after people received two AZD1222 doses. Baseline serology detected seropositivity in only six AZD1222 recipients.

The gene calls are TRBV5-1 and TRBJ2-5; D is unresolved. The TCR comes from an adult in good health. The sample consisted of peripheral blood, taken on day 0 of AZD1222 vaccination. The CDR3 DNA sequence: TGCGCCAGCAGCTTGGAACCTCATGGGACCCAGTACTTC. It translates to CASSLEPHGTQYF. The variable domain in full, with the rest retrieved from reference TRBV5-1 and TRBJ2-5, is KAGVTQTPRYLIKTRGQQVTLSCSPISGHRSVSWYQQTPGQGLQFLFEYFSETQRNKGNFPGRFSGRQFSNSRSEMNVSTLELGDSALYLCASSLEPHGTQYFGPGTRLLVL.